This TCR beta chain was sequenced during a study of T cells in Graves' hyperthyroidism and ophthalmopathy. Study-wide background: It was at initial diagnosis, before any treatment, that peripheral blood was collected.

On the basis of clinical symptoms, serum thyroxine and TRAb, thyroid ultrasound and orbital computed tomography, diagnoses were made. RNA transcripts provided the source from which TCR beta CDR3 regions were amplified. The TCR CDR3 was amplified in a first-round RT-PCR using the HTBI primer set. From the multiplex PCR reads, TCRdb called clonotypes with MiXCR, one entry per CDR3 protein. The sample has about 600,000 distinct CDR3 sequences; approximately 14% are singletons. This clonotype was detected ten times or more. Sample: blood. The receptor's source is a young woman with Graves' ophthalmopathy.

The CDR3: CASSPPFTSEQFF. The CDR3 nucleotides are TGTGCCAGCAGTCCCCCGTTCACATCGGAGCAGTTCTTC. The genes are TRBV2 and TRBJ2-1; D unclear. This CDR3 spans 13 amino acids. V was cut by 5 bases and J by 10 bases, with 15 bases left in between. CDR1 is SNHLY, CDR2 FYNNEI, per germline.